The 23 T cell receptor beta chains reported below all come from one sample, sequenced in a study of long-term antiretroviral therapy in people with HIV. Run at survey level, the immunoSEQ assay was version v3.0. TCRdb's copy holds only in-frame clones and misses some; the assay was immunoSEQ multiplex PCR. This sample has about 28,000 clones, with about 90% found just once. The starting material was unsorted PBMCs, obtained 2 years after starting antiretroviral therapy. The receptors come from a man aged 45-65 years with HIV.

The CDR3 sequence: CASSTLGENTEAFF. In DNA, the CDR3 is TGTGCCAGCAGCACCCTTGGGGAGAACACTGAAGCTTTCTTT. The rearrangement joins TRBV11-3 to TRBJ1-1; D call uncertain. This CDR3 has 14 amino acids. Between the trimmed V and J ends, which lost 5 bases and 1 base, there was a span of 11 bases. Germline-derived CDR1 and CDR2 are SGHNT and YENEEA.

The rearrangement joins TRBV6-6 to TRBJ2-1, with 12 nucleotides matching TRBD2. CDR1 is MNHNY and CDR2 is SVGAGI in the germline V gene (reference sequence). Trimming took 6 bases from V and 8 from J; bases not matched to a gene: 8. CDR3 length equals 15 residues. The CDR3 here is CASRGTSGRRDEQFF. The CDR3 DNA sequence: TGTGCCAGCAGGGGCACTAGCGGGAGGCGAGATGAGCAGTTCTTC.

The rearrangement joins TRBV18 to TRBJ1-1; D is unclear. V lost 3 bases, J lost 0 bases, and 5 bases lay in between. Germline V gives CDR1 KGHSH, CDR2 LQKENI. The length of the CDR3 is 13 residues. The CDR3: CASSPPMNTEAFF. The CDR3 nucleotides are TGTGCCAGCTCACCTCCCATGAACACTGAAGCTTTCTTT.

The V gene is TRBV10-2, the J gene TRBJ1-6, with D maybe TRBD1 (5 bases). The ends were cut back, 3 bases at V and 8 bases at J, with 8 bases in the middle. The V gene's germline CDR1 is WSHSY and CDR2 SAAADI. This CDR3 has 13 residues. The CDR3 protein is CASSERGHSPLHF. The CDR3 DNA sequence: TGCGCCAGCAGTGAAAGGGGCCATTCACCCCTCCACTTT.

This chain connects TRBV7-3 to TRBJ2-1; perhaps TRBD2 as D (7 bases). The germline V and J ends were trimmed by 2 bases and 6 bases, with 14 bases remaining between them. In germline, CDR1 is SGHTA, CDR2 FQGTGA. The CDR3 length is 15 residues. CDR3 nucleotides: TGTGCCAGCAGCTTAGGGGGGGGCTACGGCAATGAGCAGTTCTTC. This translates into CASSLGGGYGNEQFF.

This clone occurred a few times. The rearrangement joins TRBV30 to TRBJ2-7, with 7 bases that match TRBD1. This CDR3 region has 13 residues. The J segment lost 4 bases and the V segment lost 3 bases, leaving 6 bases of the junction unmatched. Germline-derived CDR1 and CDR2 are GTSNPN and SVGIG (reference sequence). The DNA for the CDR3 is TGTGCCTGGAGCGCCGGGACAGCTTACGAGCAGTACTTC. Protein product: CAWSAGTAYEQYF.

V and J are TRBV28 and TRBJ2-3, with 8 bases aligning to TRBD2. This CDR3 is built from 15 residues. Unmatched junction bases numbered 6, after V lost 3 bases and J lost 4 bases. Germline V gene data show CDR1 as MDHEN and CDR2 as SYDVKM. The CDR3 sequence: CASSFQAGVADTQYF. The CDR3 region has the DNA TGTGCCAGCAGTTTTCAAGCGGGAGTCGCAGATACGCAGTATTTT.

The chain has TRBV29-1 and TRBJ2-1; TRBD1 aligns across 9 bases. Germline CDR1 reads SQVTM; CDR2 reads ANQGSEA. The CDR3 has 13 residues. With 5 bases clipped from V and 6 bases from J, the junction kept 5 bases outside the gene matches. The CDR3 reads CSVKQGARNEQFF. CDR3 bases: TGCAGCGTTAAACAGGGGGCCCGCAATGAGCAGTTCTTC.

The rearrangement links TRBV7-2 to TRBJ2-5, with 12 bases aligning to TRBD2. This CDR3 has 16 amino acids. Germline CDR1 SGHTA, CDR2 FQGNSA. The junction had 2 bases not matched to a gene; V was cut back by 1 base and J by 2 bases. CDR3 in DNA: TGTGCCAGCAGCTTAGGGGGGACTAGCGGGCAAGAGACCCAGTACTTC. Translating gives CASSLGGTSGQETQYF.

The rearrangement links TRBV25-1 to TRBJ1-2; unclear D gene. This CDR3 spans 12 amino acids. Trimming shortened V by 5 bases and J by 6 bases, and 10 bases separated the two germline ends. Germline V gene sequence: CDR1 MGHDK, CDR2 SYGVNS. CDR3 loop: CASSSYMDGYTF. The DNA for the CDR3 is TGTGCCAGCAGTTCATATATGGATGGCTACACCTTC.

The chain employs TRBV7-9 and TRBJ2-7, with TRBD2 identical over 14 bases. Germline V gene sequence: CDR1 SEHNR, CDR2 FQNEAQ (reference sequence). Trimming took 4 bases from V and 0 from J; bases not matched to a gene: 8. This CDR3 spans 18 amino acids. CDR3 nucleotides: TGTGCCAGCAGCTCGGGACTAGCGGGAGAACTGATCTCCTACGAGCAGTACTTC. Its protein product is CASSSGLAGELISYEQYF.

The chain joins TRBV30 to TRBJ2-5; 7 bases match TRBD1. V dropped 4 bases and J dropped 5; count of bases not matched to a gene: 7. Looked up from germline, CDR1 is GTSNPN and CDR2 is SVGIG (reference sequence). CDR3 length: 13 residues. The CDR3 bases are TGTGCCTGGAACAGGGGCACAGGGGAGACCCAGTACTTC. Its translation: CAWNRGTGETQYF.

The chain joins TRBV29-1 to TRBJ2-5, with TRBD2 as a possible D gene (6 bases). The CDR3 runs to 14 residues. The V end was cut by 6 bases, the J end by 2 bases, with 16 bases between. CDR1 and CDR2 (germline): SQVTM, ANQGSEA. Here the CDR3 DNA reads TGCAGCGTCGATGCGGGGCAAAAACAAGAGACCCAGTACTTC. Protein: CSVDAGQKQETQYF.

The chain links TRBV6-6 to TRBJ2-2, with 7 bases identical to TRBD1. V lost 3 bases to trimming and J lost 3 bases; unmatched junction nucleotides: 1. The CDR3 covers 14 residues. Per the germline V gene, CDR1 is MNHNY and CDR2 is SVGAGI (reference sequence). The CDR3 region is CASSYGTDTGELFF. In DNA, the CDR3 is TGTGCCAGCAGTTATGGGACAGACACCGGGGAGCTGTTTTTT.

The chain is built from TRBV7-9 and TRBJ2-2; D is possibly TRBD2 (7 bases). V gave up 3 bases and J gave up 6 bases, with 17 bases separating them. The CDR3 runs to 16 residues. Germline V gene sequence: CDR1 SEHNR, CDR2 FQNEAQ (reference sequence). The CDR3 spells CASSLIGGRRSGELFF. The CDR3 nucleotides are TGTGCCAGCAGCTTGATCGGGGGGCGAAGATCCGGGGAGCTGTTTTTT.

The chain links TRBV18 to TRBJ2-1; 8 positions agree with TRBD2. CDR3 length: 14 residues. After removal of 6 bases from V and 7 bases from J, the junction contained 8 bases not matched to a gene. CDR1 is KGHSH and CDR2 is LQKENI in the germline V gene. In DNA form, the CDR3 reads TGTGCCAGCTCTCCATCGACGGGGGGGAATGAGCAGTTCTTC. Translating it yields CASSPSTGGNEQFF.

The chain links TRBV19 to TRBJ2-7; possible D gene TRBD1, 6 bases. Trimming left V 6 bases short and J 1 base short, with 10 bases between. CDR3 length: 13 amino acids. From germline, CDR1 is LNHDA and CDR2 SQIVND (reference sequence). The CDR3: CASSITGSYEQYF. DNA of the CDR3: TGTGCCAGTAGCATAACAGGGTCCTACGAGCAGTACTTC.

V usage is TRBV4-3 and J usage is TRBJ2-1; TRBD2 agrees at 11 bases. CDR1 and CDR2 (germline): LGHNA, YSLEER. This CDR3 contains 16 residues. V lost 0 bases, J lost 4 bases, and 2 bases stayed unmatched. In nucleotides, the CDR3 is TGCGCCAGCAGCCAAGATCCTAGCGGGGGGTACAATGAGCAGTTCTTC. Its protein product is CASSQDPSGGYNEQFF.

V is TRBV5-4 and J is TRBJ2-4; 8 nucleotides agree with TRBD1. This CDR3 has 14 amino acids. Germline CDR1 and CDR2: SGHNT and YYREEE (reference sequence). Unmatched junction bases numbered 7, after V lost 4 bases and J lost 7 bases. The CDR3 sequence: CASSLGQGGNIQYF. The CDR3 DNA follows: TGTGCCAGCAGCCTAGGACAGGGTGGGAACATTCAGTACTTC.

This chain joins TRBV7-6 and TRBJ1-1; 12 bases are shared with TRBD1. The CDR3 runs to 17 residues. Germline CDR1 reads SGHVS; CDR2 reads FNYEAQ. The trim removed 1 base at V and 2 bases at J, leaving 5 bases unmatched. CDR3 nucleotides: TGTGCCAGCAGCTTAGGGGGGACAGGGGGCCTCAACACTGAAGCTTTCTTT. This encodes CASSLGGTGGLNTEAFF.

The chain is built from TRBV11-2 and TRBJ1-1; D may be TRBD1 (5 bases). V dropped 5 bases and J dropped 3 bases, with 13 bases sitting between them. Germline V lookup: CDR1 SGHAT, CDR2 FQNNGV. The CDR3 loop spans 14 amino acids. CDR3 in amino acids: CASSLAGGDTEAFF. The DNA for the CDR3 is TGTGCCAGCAGCCTAGCGGGGGGGGACACTGAAGCTTTCTTT.

The gene calls are TRBV5-1 and TRBJ2-1; TRBD1 is a possible D gene (5 bases). The V gene's germline CDR1 is SGHRS and CDR2 YFSETQ. The V gene lost 1 base and the J gene lost 9 bases, with 11 bases spanning the gap. CDR3 length equals 13 residues. This CDR3 reads CASSLIGVSEQFF. The CDR3 DNA sequence: TGCGCCAGCAGCTTGATAGGGGTGAGTGAGCAGTTCTTC.

The chain is built from TRBV4-1 and TRBJ1-1, with D possibly matching TRBD1 (5 bases). Per germline, CDR1 MGHRA and CDR2 YSYEKL. Trimming stripped 2 bases from V and 4 bases from J, with 11 bases between. CDR3 size: 14 residues. The CDR3 spells CASSQFPQGTEAFF. The CDR3 coding sequence is TGCGCCAGCAGCCAATTCCCCCAGGGCACTGAAGCTTTCTTT.